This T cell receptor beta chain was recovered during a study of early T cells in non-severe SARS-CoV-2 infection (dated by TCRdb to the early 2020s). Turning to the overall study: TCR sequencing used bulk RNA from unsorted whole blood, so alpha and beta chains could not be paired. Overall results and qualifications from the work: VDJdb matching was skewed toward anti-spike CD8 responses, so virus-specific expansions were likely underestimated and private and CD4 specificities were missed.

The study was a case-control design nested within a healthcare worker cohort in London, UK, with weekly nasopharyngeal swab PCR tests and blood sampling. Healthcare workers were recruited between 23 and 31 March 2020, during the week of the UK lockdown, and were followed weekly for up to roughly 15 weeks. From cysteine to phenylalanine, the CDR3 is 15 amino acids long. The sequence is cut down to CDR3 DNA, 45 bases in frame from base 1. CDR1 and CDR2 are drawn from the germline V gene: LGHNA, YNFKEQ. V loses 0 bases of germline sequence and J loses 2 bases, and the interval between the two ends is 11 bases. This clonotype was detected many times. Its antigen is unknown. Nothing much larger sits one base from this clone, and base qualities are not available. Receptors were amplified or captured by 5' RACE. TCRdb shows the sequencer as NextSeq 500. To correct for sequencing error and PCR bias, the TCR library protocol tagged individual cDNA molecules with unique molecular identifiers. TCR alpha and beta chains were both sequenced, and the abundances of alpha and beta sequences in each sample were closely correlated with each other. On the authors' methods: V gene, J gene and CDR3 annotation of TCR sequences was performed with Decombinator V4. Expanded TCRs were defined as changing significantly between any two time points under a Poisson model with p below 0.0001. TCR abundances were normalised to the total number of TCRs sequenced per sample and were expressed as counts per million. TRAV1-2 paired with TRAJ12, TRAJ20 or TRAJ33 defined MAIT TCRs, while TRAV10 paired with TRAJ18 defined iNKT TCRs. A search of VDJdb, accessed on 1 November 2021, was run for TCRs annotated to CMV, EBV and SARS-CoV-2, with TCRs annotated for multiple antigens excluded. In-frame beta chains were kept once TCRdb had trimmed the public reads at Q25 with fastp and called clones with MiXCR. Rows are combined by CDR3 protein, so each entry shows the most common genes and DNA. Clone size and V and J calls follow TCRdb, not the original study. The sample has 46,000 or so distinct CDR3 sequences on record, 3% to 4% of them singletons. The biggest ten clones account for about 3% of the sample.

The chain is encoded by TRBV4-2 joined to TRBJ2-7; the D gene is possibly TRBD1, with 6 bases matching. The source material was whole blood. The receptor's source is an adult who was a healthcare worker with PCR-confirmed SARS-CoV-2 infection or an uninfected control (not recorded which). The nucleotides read TGTGCCAGCAGCCAAGAGAGACAGGTTACCTACGAGCAGTACTTC. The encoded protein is CASSQERQVTYEQYF.